A selection of T cell receptor beta chains follows, all from one sample in a study of Graves' ophthalmopathy and Graves' hyperthyroidism. TCRdb redid the calling of the multiplex PCR reads with MiXCR, one entry per CDR3 protein. The table lists over 650,000 distinct CDR3 sequences, about two fifths of them singletons, with 3% to 3.5% in the top ten. The sequencing input was peripheral blood. The receptors were gathered from an adult man with Graves' ophthalmopathy. CDR3s include the opening cysteine and the closing phenylalanine or tryptophan. The D gene is left open where the match is weak. The listing skips clone size in some rows; elsewhere it reads once, few, many or a size class.

j_call v_call clone_size d_call cdr3_nt cdr3_aa
TRBJ1-5 TRBV29-1 - - TGCAGCGTTGAAGGGCCCGATCAGCCCCAGCATTTT CSVEGPDQPQHF
TRBJ1-2 TRBV5-8 many - TGTGCCAGCAGCTTTCCGGGGGTGAATGGCTACACCTTC CASSFPGVNGYTF
TRBJ1-5 TRBV7-8 many - TGTGCCAGCAGCTTTCAGGGAGGTAACAATCAGCCCCAGCATTTT CASSFQGGNNQPQHF
TRBJ2-5 TRBV20-1 - - TGCAGTGCTAGAGAAAGCAGGGGGGAGCTCCAAGAGACCCAGTACTTC CSARESRGELQETQYF
TRBJ1-4 TRBV4-3 few - TGCGCCAGCAGCCAAGATCTGTACAGACTAAATGAAAAACTGTTTTTT CASSQDLYRLNEKLFF
TRBJ1-1 TRBV20-1 many - TGCAGTGCTAGAGATGGGGGGACGGCGAACACTGAAGCTTTCTTT CSARDGGTANTEAFF
TRBJ2-7 TRBV12-3/TRBV12-4 - - TGTGCCAGCAGTCCCCGGCCGGGGCCCTACGAGCAGTACTTC CASSPRPGPYEQYF
TRBJ2-2 TRBV24-1 - - TGTGCCACCAGTACGCAGGGGCGCACCGGGGAGCTGTTTTTT CATSTQGRTGELFF
TRBJ1-1 TRBV27 - - TGTGCCAGCAGTTGGACGCCGTCCACTGAAGCTTTCTTT CASSWTPSTEAFF
TRBJ1-2 TRBV19 many - TGTGCCAGTAGTATCCTACAGGGAAACTATGGCTACACCTTC CASSILQGNYGYTF
TRBJ2-1 TRBV29-1 few - TGCGCCTGCAGGGATGGGGTAGTCAATGAGCAGTTCTTC CACRDGVVNEQFF
TRBJ1-1 TRBV29-1 many - TGCAGCGTTGTCGGCACATACACTGAAGCTTTCTTT CSVVGTYTEAFF
TRBJ1-6 TRBV9 - - TGTGCCAGCAGCGTAGCACCCCGGGGGAATTCACCCCTCCACTTT CASSVAPRGNSPLHF
TRBJ2-1 TRBV2 - TRBD2 TGTGCCAGCAGTGGGACTAGCGGGAACAATGAGCAGTTCTTC CASSGTSGNNEQFF
TRBJ1-2 TRBV24-1 once - TGTGCCACCAGTAGAGGCGGCTACACCTTC CATSRGGYTF
TRBJ1-2 TRBV29-1 - TRBD1 TGCAGCGTTGCCGAGGGGGACAGGGAAAATGGCTACACCTTC CSVAEGDRENGYTF
TRBJ1-1 TRBV11-1 once - TGTGCACAAGGGGGAGGCACTGAAGCTTTCTTT CAQGGGTEAFF
TRBJ2-3 TRBV12-3/TRBV12-4 once - TGTGCCAGCAGTCCCCTTCGAGCCCGACCAGATACGCAGTATTTT CASSPLRARPDTQYF
TRBJ1-2 TRBV10-3 many - TGTGCCATCAGTGAGTCGAGCCCCCCGGGTCGAGGCTACACCTTC CAISESSPPGRGYTF
TRBJ2-7 TRBV20-1 few TRBD1 TGCAGTGCTAGCCGACAGGGTAACGAGCAGTACTTC CSASRQGNEQYF
TRBJ1-2 TRBV4-2 many - TGTGCCAGCAGCCATGGAGGGTTCTCTGGCTACACCTTC CASSHGGFSGYTF
TRBJ1-1 TRBV25-1 - TRBD1 TGTGCCAGCAGTGAATTCGCCGGGACAGGGAGGACTTTCTTT CASSEFAGTGRTFF
TRBJ1-1 TRBV29-1 - - TGCAGCGTTGGGCACGGCACTGAAGCTTTCTTT CSVGHGTEAFF
TRBJ1-2 TRBV24-1 many - TGTGCCACCAGTGACCCTGTTGGAGGCGGGGACTATGGCTACACCTTC CATSDPVGGGDYGYTF
TRBJ2-2 TRBV15 many - TGTGCCACCAGCAGAGATCGAGGCAGTGCGAACACCGGGGAGCTGTTTTTT CATSRDRGSANTGELFF
TRBJ2-1 TRBV15 few TRBD2 TGTGCCACCGGCGGACTAGCCTCCTACAATGAGCAGTTCTTC CATGGLASYNEQFF
TRBJ2-5 TRBV2 many - TGTGCCAGCAGTGAAGAAACAGGGTGGGAGACCCAGTACTTC CASSEETGWETQYF
TRBJ1-2 TRBV7-6 many - TGTGCCAGCAGCTTCAGGCCGAGGTACGGCTACACCTTC CASSFRPRYGYTF
TRBJ1-1 TRBV2 many - TGTGCCAGCAGGGCGCAAGAGAACACTGAAGCTTTCTTT CASRAQENTEAFF
TRBJ2-7 TRBV5-4 - - TGTGCCAGCAGCCCCTACCGGGGGGCTAAGTCCTACGAGCAGTACTTC CASSPYRGAKSYEQYF
TRBJ1-4 TRBV5-1 few - TGCGCCAGCAAAGGACTAGCTGAAAAACTGTTTTTT CASKGLAEKLFF
TRBJ2-7 TRBV2 many TRBD2 TGTGCCAGCAGTGAAAAGCGGGGCCCAACCTACGAGCAGTACTTC CASSEKRGPTYEQYF
TRBJ2-5 TRBV5-1 many - TGCGCCAGCAGCTCCTGGCTTACTATGGAGGGGACCCAGTACTTC CASSSWLTMEGTQYF
TRBJ1-6 TRBV12-3/TRBV12-4 once - TGTGCCAGCAGCCCCGGGAAGGGAATGAATTCACCCCTCCACTTT CASSPGKGMNSPLHF
TRBJ1-2 TRBV11-3 many - TGTGCCAGCAGCTTAGCGGGGCAGGATCGTAACTATGGCTACACCTTC CASSLAGQDRNYGYTF
TRBJ1-1 TRBV24-1 many - TGTGCCACCAGTTCCGGGACAAACACTGAAGCTTTCTTT CATSSGTNTEAFF
TRBJ1-2 TRBV12-3/TRBV12-4 many - TGTGCCAGCAGCCTCGGGACGCTTGGCTACACCTTC CASSLGTLGYTF
TRBJ2-7 TRBV19 many TRBD1 TGTGCCAGTAGTATGGGGCACAGGGGGCTCTACGAGCAGTACTTC CASSMGHRGLYEQYF
TRBJ1-2 TRBV7-2 - - TGTGCCAGCAGCCCGGGACGGATGATCTATGGCTACACCTTC CASSPGRMIYGYTF
TRBJ2-5 TRBV7-3 - TRBD1 TGTGCCAGCAGCTGGACAGGGGTATTCGAGACCCAGTACTTC CASSWTGVFETQYF
TRBJ1-2 TRBV14 many - TGTGCCAGCAGCCAAGACAGAAACTATGGCTACACCTTC CASSQDRNYGYTF
TRBJ2-5 TRBV5-1 - TRBD2 TGCGCCAGCCGGACTAGCGGGGGAGAGGGAGAGACCCAGTACTTC CASRTSGGEGETQYF
TRBJ1-3 TRBV12-3/TRBV12-4 many - TGTGCCAGCAGTCCCCTGGAAGGTCTATCCCCCGGAAACACCATATATTTT CASSPLEGLSPGNTIYF
TRBJ2-7 TRBV6-5 few - TGTGCCAGCAGTTGGCGAGGGGGAGGTGAGCAGTACTTC CASSWRGGGEQYF
TRBJ1-5 TRBV15 many - TGTGCCACCAGCAGAGATCAGCCTCGGAGCCAGCCCCAGCATTTT CATSRDQPRSQPQHF
TRBJ2-1 TRBV29-1 - TRBD2 TGCAGCGTTGATTCTAGCGGGAGTATCCATGAGCAGTTCTTC CSVDSSGSIHEQFF
TRBJ2-6 TRBV5-1 many TRBD2 TGCGCCAGCAGCTTGGCCGGGGGGGGCTACTCTGGGGCCAACGTCCTGACTTTC CASSLAGGGYSGANVLTF
TRBJ1-2 TRBV11-1 - - TGTGCCAGCAGCTTATCGTCAGGGGATTCAGATGGCTACACCTTC CASSLSSGDSDGYTF
TRBJ2-7 TRBV2 - TRBD1 TGTGCCAGCAGTGAAATACAGGGGGCTGAGCAGTACTTC CASSEIQGAEQYF
TRBJ1-1 TRBV14 - TRBD1 TGTGCCAGCTCACCGCGGCTGGGACAGGGGGAGGATGAAGCTTTCTTT CASSPRLGQGEDEAFF
TRBJ2-2 TRBV5-1 - - TGCGCCAGCAGCTTGGGCTCAGGGGAGCCCCCGAACACCGGGGAGCTGTTTTTT CASSLGSGEPPNTGELFF
TRBJ1-6 TRBV11-2 many - TGTGCCAGCAGCTTAGGCTTCAGCACCTATAATTCACCCCTCCACTTT CASSLGFSTYNSPLHF
TRBJ2-7 TRBV6-2/TRBV6-3 once TRBD2 TGTGCCAGCAAAAAACTAGCGGGAGTGAGCTACGAGCAGTACTTC CASKKLAGVSYEQYF
TRBJ1-2 TRBV7-8 - - TGTGCCAGCAGCTTAAGAGGGGGTTCTTCAGCTAACTATGGCTACACCTTC CASSLRGGSSANYGYTF
TRBJ1-2 TRBV19 once TRBD1 TGTTCCTGCGCGGGACAGGGAAAAGGCTACACCTTC CSCAGQGKGYTF
TRBJ2-7 TRBV10-2 many - TGCGCCAGCAGTGACCCCATACAGACGTGGCCGTACTTC CASSDPIQTWPYF
TRBJ2-2 TRBV12-3/TRBV12-4 many - TGTGCCAGCAGATGGGAACAGAACACCGGGGAGCTGTTTTTT CASRWEQNTGELFF
TRBJ2-7 TRBV7-9 - TRBD2 TGTGCCAGCAGCCAATTCGGGACTAGTCCCTACGAGCAGTACTTC CASSQFGTSPYEQYF
TRBJ2-7 TRBV2 - - TGTGCCAGCAGAGGCAGGATAAACTACGAGCGGTACTTC CASRGRINYERYF